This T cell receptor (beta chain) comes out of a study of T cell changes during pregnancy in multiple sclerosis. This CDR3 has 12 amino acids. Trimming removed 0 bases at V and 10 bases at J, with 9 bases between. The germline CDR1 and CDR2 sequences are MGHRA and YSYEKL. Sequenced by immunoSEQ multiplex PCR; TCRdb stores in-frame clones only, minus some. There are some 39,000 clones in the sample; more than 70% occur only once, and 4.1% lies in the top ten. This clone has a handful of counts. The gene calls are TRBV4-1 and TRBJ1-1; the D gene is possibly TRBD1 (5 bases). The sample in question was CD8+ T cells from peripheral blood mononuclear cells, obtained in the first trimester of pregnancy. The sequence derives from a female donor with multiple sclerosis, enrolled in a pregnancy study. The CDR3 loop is CASSQEGAGAFF. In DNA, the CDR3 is TGCGCCAGCAGCCAAGAAGGGGCCGGAGCTTTCTTT.